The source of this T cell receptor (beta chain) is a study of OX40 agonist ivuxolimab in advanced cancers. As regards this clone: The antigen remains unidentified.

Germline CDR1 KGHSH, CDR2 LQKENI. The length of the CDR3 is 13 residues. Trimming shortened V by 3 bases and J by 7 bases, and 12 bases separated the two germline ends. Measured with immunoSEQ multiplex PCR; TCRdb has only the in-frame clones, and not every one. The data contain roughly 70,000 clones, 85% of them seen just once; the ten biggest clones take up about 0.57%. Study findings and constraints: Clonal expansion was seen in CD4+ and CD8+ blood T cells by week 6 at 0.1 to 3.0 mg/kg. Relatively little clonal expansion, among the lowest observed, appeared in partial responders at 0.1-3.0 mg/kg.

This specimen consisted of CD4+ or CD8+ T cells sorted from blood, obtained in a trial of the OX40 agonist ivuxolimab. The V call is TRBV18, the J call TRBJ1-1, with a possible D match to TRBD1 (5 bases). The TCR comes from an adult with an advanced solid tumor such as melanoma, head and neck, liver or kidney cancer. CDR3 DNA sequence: TGTGCCAGCTCACCGGACATTTTAGGTGAAGCTTTCTTT. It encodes CASSPDILGEAFF. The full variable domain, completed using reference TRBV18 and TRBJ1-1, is NAGVMQNPRHLVRRRGQEARLRCSPMKGHSHVYWYRQLPEEGLKFMVYLQKENIIDESGMPKERFSAEFPKEGPSILRIQQVVRGDSAAYFCASSPDILGEAFFGQGTRLTVV.